These 4 T cell receptor beta chains were all obtained from the same sample, sequenced in a study of CD8+ T cells in alopecia areata. Extracted from the samples, RNA was reverse transcribed into cDNA to serve as the sequencing template. Sequencing used immunoSEQ multiplex PCR; TCRdb keeps in-frame clones, though not all of them. The table includes more than 95,000 clones, roughly 41% detected once. Sequencing was done on a sample of CD4+ T cells sorted from blood. These receptors all come from a human donor with alopecia areata.

The CDR3 protein is CASSGPGQGNYGYTF. The CDR3 bases are TGTGCCAGCAGCGGACCGGGACAGGGAAATTATGGCTACACCTTC. The V and J genes are TRBV27 and TRBJ1-2; 9 nucleotides agree with TRBD1. CDR1 is MNHEY and CDR2 is SMNVEV in the germline V gene (reference sequence). V lost 6 bases and J lost 5; bases outside the gene matches: 10. The CDR3 has 15 residues.

CDR3 nucleotides: TGTGCCAGCCTCTCCTCAGGACACCGCTCCTACGAGCAGTACTTC. It translates to CASLSSGHRSYEQYF. This sequence joins TRBV28 and TRBJ2-7, with D perhaps TRBD1 (5 bases). The V end was cut by 8 bases, the J end by 0 bases, with 17 bases between. In germline, CDR1 is MDHEN, CDR2 SYDVKM. This CDR3 contains 15 residues. Variable domain in full (rest from reference TRBV28 and TRBJ2-7): DVKVTQSSRYLVKRTGEKVFLECVQDMDHENMFWYRQDPGLGLRLIYFSYDVKMKEKGDIPEGYSVSREKKERFSLILESASTNQTSMYLCASLSSGHRSYEQYFGPGTRLTVT.

V and J are TRBV28 and TRBJ2-7, with unresolved D. The CDR3 spans 13 residues. Germline V gene data show CDR1 as MDHEN and CDR2 as SYDVKM. Trimming took off 6 bases at V and 2 bases at J, with 11 bases between the two ends. The CDR3 DNA is TGTGCCAGCAGCTATTCCGATACCTACGAGCAGTACTTC. Its translation: CASSYSDTYEQYF.

CDR3 in amino acids: CASSRYTDYYGYTF. The CDR3 nucleotides read TGTGCCAGCAGCCGATATACAGACTACTATGGCTACACCTTC. The chain links TRBV13 to TRBJ1-2; D not certain. V was pared by 5 bases and J by 3 bases, with 13 bases between. The CDR3 runs 14 residues. CDR1 and CDR2 (germline): PRHDT, FYEKMQ (reference sequence). The variable domain in full, completed from reference TRBV13 and TRBJ1-2, reads AAGVIQSPRHLIKEKRETATLKCYPIPRHDTVYWYQQGPGQDPQFLISFYEKMQSDKGSIPDRFSAQQFSDYHSELNMSSLELGDSALYFCASSRYTDYYGYTFGSGTRLTVV.